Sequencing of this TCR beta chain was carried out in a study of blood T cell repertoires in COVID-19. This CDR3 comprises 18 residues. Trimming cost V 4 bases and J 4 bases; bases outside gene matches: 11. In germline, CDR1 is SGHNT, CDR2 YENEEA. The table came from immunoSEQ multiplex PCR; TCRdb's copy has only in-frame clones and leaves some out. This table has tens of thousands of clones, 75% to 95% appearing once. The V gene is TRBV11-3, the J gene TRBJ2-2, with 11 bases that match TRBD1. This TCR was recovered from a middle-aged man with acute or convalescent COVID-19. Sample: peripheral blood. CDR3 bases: TGTGCCAGCAGCTCGGACAATAGGGGGACAGGGGGCACCGGGGAGCTGTTTTTT. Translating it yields CASSSDNRGTGGTGELFF.